These 30 T cell receptor beta chains share one sample of origin, sequenced in a study of PD-L1 blockade in urothelial cancer. The time point denotes: pretreatment peripheral blood. Generated by immunoSEQ multiplex PCR, the TCRdb table keeps only in-frame clones and is missing some. The table shows 50,000 or so clones, with 84% occurring only once. The sample consisted of PBMCs, taken around atezolizumab (anti-PD-L1) treatment. The origin of the receptors is a man in his fifties with urothelial cancer.

This clone occurred once. The rearrangement joins TRBV10-3 to TRBJ2-7; 10 bases align to TRBD1. The length of the CDR3 is 14 residues. Trimming took 6 bases from V and 5 from J; bases not matched to a gene: 7. The germline CDR1 and CDR2 sequences are ENHRY and SYGVKD. In DNA form, the CDR3 reads TGTGCCATCAGAGCCGGGACAGGGGAGCACGAGCAGTACTTC. Translation: CAIRAGTGEHEQYF.

CDR3 sequence (DNA): TGTGCCAGCAGTGGCTGGGGGGGGGAGCAGTTCTTC. Encoded protein: CASSGWGGEQFF. The chain joins TRBV27 to TRBJ2-1, with 7 positions matching TRBD2. V lost 5 bases and J lost 10; bases outside the gene matches: 5. Germline V CDR1 and CDR2: MNHEY, SMNVEV (reference sequence). The CDR3 length is 12 residues.

The V gene is TRBV27, the J gene TRBJ1-5; weak D call: TRBD1 (6 bases). The CDR3 consists of 14 residues. V lost 8 bases and J lost 0, with 11 bases in between. Germline CDR1 and CDR2: MNHEY and SMNVEV (reference sequence). The CDR3 coding sequence is TGTGCCAGCCAAAGGGGACATAGCAATCAGCCCCAGCATTTT. Its translation is CASQRGHSNQPQHF.

The chain uses TRBV29-1 and TRBJ2-1; D is ambiguous. CDR1 SQVTM and CDR2 ANQGSEA come from the germline V gene. The CDR3 totals 11 residues. The ends were cut back, 2 bases at V and 4 bases at J, with 3 bases in the middle. CDR3 sequence (DNA): TGCAGCGTTGAACTTTACAATGAGCAGTTCTTC. The encoded protein is CSVELYNEQFF.

V usage is TRBV4-3 and J usage is TRBJ2-7; D might be TRBD2 (5 bases). The CDR3 covers 14 residues. In germline, CDR1 is LGHNA, CDR2 YSLEER. V lost 6 bases to trimming and J lost 7 bases, with 19 bases between them. In DNA, the CDR3 is TGCGCCAGCAGTACCCGGATCGGGGTTGGAGAGCAGTACTTC. It codes for CASSTRIGVGEQYF.

The chain carries TRBV19 and TRBJ1-5; D call uncertain. The ends were cut back, 6 bases at V and 6 bases at J, with 21 bases in the middle. Germline CDR1 is LNHDA and CDR2 is SQIVND (reference sequence). The CDR3 length is 16 residues. CDR3 protein: CASRIGSPIDGQPQHF. In nucleotides, the CDR3 is TGTGCCAGTAGGATCGGGTCCCCTATTGACGGTCAGCCCCAGCATTTT.

The gene calls are TRBV6-1 and TRBJ2-7; a possible D gene is TRBD1 (6 bases). This CDR3 contains 15 residues. Germline CDR1 is MNHNS and CDR2 is SASEGT. V was shortened by 10 bases and J by 0 bases, with 19 bases between the two germline ends. CDR3 region: CATSNRGTASYEQYF. The CDR3 nucleotides are TGTGCCACCTCTAATAGGGGGACGGCCTCCTACGAGCAGTACTTC.

The chain has TRBV2 and TRBJ2-3; D perhaps matches TRBD2 (7 bases). The germline V gene has CDR1 SNHLY and CDR2 FYNNEI. The CDR3 is 14 residues long. Trimming took 8 bases from V and 3 from J, leaving 15 bases between them. CDR3 amino acids: CASEVGGQTDTQYF. The CDR3 nucleotides read TGTGCCAGCGAGGTGGGGGGGCAGACAGATACGCAGTATTTT.

The chain employs TRBV5-6 and TRBJ2-5; TRBD1 might be the D (7 bases). The V end was cut by 4 bases, the J end by 0 bases, with 13 bases between. The germline V gene encodes CDR1 SGHDT and CDR2 YYEEEE. The CDR3 totals 15 residues. The CDR3 DNA reads as TGTGCCAGCAGCCAGGGGGGCACGTACCAAGAGACCCAGTACTTC. Protein sequence: CASSQGGTYQETQYF.

The V and J genes are TRBV18 and TRBJ1-1; D might be TRBD1 (5 bases). V was pared by 1 base and J by 3 bases, with 9 bases between. The germline V gene has CDR1 KGHSH and CDR2 LQKENI. CDR3 size: 14 residues. In DNA, the CDR3 is TGTGCCAGCTCACCACAACAAGGGGACACTGAAGCTTTCTTT. Protein product: CASSPQQGDTEAFF.

V gene TRBV6-5 combines with J gene TRBJ2-7, with D unresolved. The germline V gene has CDR1 MNHEY and CDR2 SVGAGI. The CDR3 runs 16 residues. Trimming took off 0 bases at V and 0 bases at J, with 12 bases between the two ends. The CDR3 is CASSYSMTLRSYEQYF. CDR3 bases: TGTGCCAGCAGTTACTCGATGACATTGCGCTCCTACGAGCAGTACTTC.

The V and J genes are TRBV29-1 and TRBJ2-3; a possible D gene is TRBD1 (6 bases). Germline V gene sequence: CDR1 SQVTM, CDR2 ANQGSEA. CDR3 length equals 14 residues. Deletions cut 2 bases from V and 2 bases from J, with 11 bases between. The CDR3 DNA is TGCAGCGTTGAATACACAGGGATCACAGATACGCAGTATTTT. Amino acid sequence: CSVEYTGITDTQYF.

The chain combines TRBV5-6 with TRBJ2-7; perhaps TRBD2 as D (5 bases). Germline V gene data show CDR1 as SGHDT and CDR2 as YYEEEE. The CDR3 runs 14 residues. V gave up 5 bases and J gave up 9 bases, with 21 bases separating them. CDR3 amino acids: CASSRPGNGFVQYF. In DNA form, the CDR3 reads TGTGCCAGCAGTCGACCGGGAAACGGGTTTGTGCAGTACTTC.

The V gene is TRBV10-1, the J gene TRBJ1-6, with 7 bases aligning to TRBD1. Germline V CDR1 and CDR2: WNHNN, SYGVQD (reference sequence). This CDR3 has 16 residues. V shed 6 bases, J shed 6 bases, and the junction held 11 bases outside the gene matches. CDR3 in DNA: TGCGCCAGCAGAACATGGGACAGAACTCCTAATTCACCCCTCCACTTT. Protein sequence: CASRTWDRTPNSPLHF.

The chain employs TRBV4-1 and TRBJ1-5; 8 bases map to TRBD1. The V gene's germline CDR1 is MGHRA and CDR2 YSYEKL. V lost 3 bases, J lost 6 bases, and 4 bases stayed unmatched. CDR3 size: 14 residues. CDR3: CASSQTGVGQPQHF. Here the CDR3 DNA reads TGCGCCAGCAGCCAGACAGGGGTAGGTCAGCCCCAGCATTTT.

This clone was seen a single time. The chain employs TRBV12-5 and TRBJ2-7; 10 bases are shared with TRBD2. J was trimmed by 4 bases and V by 0 bases; bases with no gene match: 9. CDR1 is LGHNT, CDR2 FRNRAP, per germline. The length of the CDR3 is 17 residues. The CDR3: CASGLVNSGGALYEQYF. CDR3 DNA: TGTGCTAGTGGTTTGGTAAACAGCGGGGGGGCTCTATACGAGCAGTACTTC.

The chain carries TRBV5-1 and TRBJ2-1; TRBD1 matches at 8 bases. J was trimmed by 2 bases and V by 4 bases; bases with no gene match: 5. Germline V gives CDR1 SGHRS, CDR2 YFSETQ. This CDR3 is 15 amino acids long. For the CDR3, the DNA is TGCGCCAGCAGCCCTCAGACAGGGGCCTACAATGAGCAGTTCTTC. This gives the protein CASSPQTGAYNEQFF.

This clone was seen more than once but under ten times. V usage is TRBV7-9 and J usage is TRBJ2-2, with 7 nucleotides matching TRBD1. CDR1 and CDR2 (germline): SEHNR, FQNEAQ (reference sequence). The CDR3 sequence is 13 residues long. The V segment lost 11 bases and the J segment 6 bases; nucleotides outside the gene matches: 9. The CDR3 DNA follows: TGTGCCGCCGAGACAGGGAGATCCGGGGAGCTGTTTTTT. Its translation: CAAETGRSGELFF.

The chain has TRBV5-6 and TRBJ2-3, with 7 bases matching TRBD1. Germline CDR1 and CDR2: SGHDT and YYEEEE. The CDR3 totals 16 residues. With V trimmed by 1 base and J by 3 bases, 8 bases remained unmatched. The CDR3: CASSLPGQSNTDTQYF. The DNA of the CDR3 is TGTGCCAGCAGCTTGCCGGGACAGTCAAATACAGATACGCAGTATTTT.

The rearrangement joins TRBV30 to TRBJ1-4; D not certain. Trimming stripped 3 bases from V and 11 bases from J, with 13 bases between. The germline CDR1 and CDR2 sequences are GTSNPN and SVGIG (reference sequence). This CDR3 comprises 12 residues. In DNA, the CDR3 is TGTGCCTGGAGGAGGGAGGTCGGGAAACTGTTTTTT. Its translation: CAWRREVGKLFF.

J is TRBJ2-7 and V is TRBV5-1; D may be TRBD1 (5 bases). The V end was cut by 4 bases, the J end by 2 bases, with 16 bases between. Looked up from germline, CDR1 is SGHRS and CDR2 is YFSETQ. The CDR3 totals 15 residues. CDR3 in DNA: TGCGCCAGCAGCCCGACCCCGACAGCGACCTACGAGCAGTACTTC. It specifies CASSPTPTATYEQYF.

This clone showed up just a few times. The V and J genes are TRBV6-6 and TRBJ2-7, with 8 bases fitting TRBD1. The germline V gene has CDR1 MNHNY and CDR2 SVGAGI (reference sequence). CDR3 size: 16 residues. V was clipped by 6 bases and J by 5 bases; unmatched bases: 15. For the CDR3, the DNA is TGTGCCAGCAGCCAGTTGTACCGGACAGGGAACGACGAGCAGTACTTC. Its translation is CASSQLYRTGNDEQYF.

J is TRBJ2-2 and V is TRBV2; no clear D gene. Trimming removed 7 bases from V and 0 bases from J, with 9 bases in between. Germline assignment: CDR1 SNHLY and CDR2 FYNNEI. There are 14 residues in the CDR3. In DNA, the CDR3 is TGTGCCAGCAAGCAAAACGCGAACACCGGGGAGCTGTTTTTT. Its translation is CASKQNANTGELFF.

The rearrangement uses TRBV27 and TRBJ1-5; tentative D call: TRBD1 (6 bases). Germline V gene lookup returns CDR1 MNHEY and CDR2 SMNVEV (reference sequence). The CDR3 is made up of 13 amino acids. Between the trimmed V and J ends, which lost 6 bases and 4 bases, there was a span of 10 bases. CDR3 sequence (DNA): TGTGCCAGCAGGACAGGCCGGAATCAGCCCCAGCATTTT. Translated, it gives CASRTGRNQPQHF.

The chain couples TRBV7-9 to TRBJ2-5; 10 bases line up with TRBD2. This CDR3 has 16 residues. Per the germline V gene, CDR1 is SEHNR and CDR2 is FQNEAQ (reference sequence). V was pared by 4 bases and J by 5 bases, with 10 bases of the junction left unmatched. The CDR3 loop is CASSSGQAGGWETQYF. DNA of the CDR3: TGTGCCAGCAGCTCCGGCCAAGCGGGAGGGTGGGAGACCCAGTACTTC.

This chain connects TRBV6-5 to TRBJ2-5; 8 bases line up with TRBD1. Germline V gives CDR1 MNHEY, CDR2 SVGAGI. V lost 6 bases and J lost 5; bases outside the gene matches: 5. The CDR3 totals 13 residues. CDR3 nucleotide sequence: TGTGCCAGCAGCCGACAGGGGAGGGAGACCCAGTACTTC. Translating it yields CASSRQGRETQYF.

This chain uses TRBV28 with TRBJ1-2; the match to TRBD1 covers 8 bases. The junction had 13 bases not matched to a gene; V was cut back by 6 bases and J by 4 bases. This CDR3 is 16 amino acids long. Germline loops: CDR1 MDHEN, CDR2 SYDVKM. The CDR3 DNA is TGTGCCAGCAGCAAAATATACGGACAGGGCAGCTATGGCTACACCTTC. This codes for CASSKIYGQGSYGYTF.

A few counts support this clone. The rearrangement links TRBV7-3 to TRBJ2-2; 11 bases line up with TRBD1. The CDR3 has 18 residues. Germline loops: CDR1 SGHTA, CDR2 FQGTGA. The ends lost 5 bases at V and 4 bases at J; junction bases unmatched: 12. The CDR3 protein is CASSPARPGTGGTGELFF. DNA for the CDR3: TGTGCCAGCAGCCCGGCCCGCCCCGGGACAGGGGGCACCGGGGAGCTGTTTTTT.

This rearrangement joins TRBV5-4 to TRBJ2-1; D uncertain. The CDR3 length is 13 residues. Trimming shortened V by 0 bases and J by 8 bases, and 9 bases separated the two germline ends. Germline CDR1 reads SGHNT; CDR2 reads YYREEE (reference sequence). CDR3 region: CASSLGAFDEQFF. CDR3 bases: TGTGCCAGCAGCTTGGGGGCTTTCGATGAGCAGTTCTTC.

V is TRBV13 and J is TRBJ2-3; TRBD2 matches 9 bases. V lost 1 base to trimming and J lost 0 bases; unmatched junction nucleotides: 5. This CDR3 has 17 amino acids. CDR1 PRHDT and CDR2 FYEKMQ come from the germline V gene (reference sequence). DNA of the CDR3: TGTGCCAGCAGCTTAGACCAGCTAGCGGGGAGCACAGATACGCAGTATTTT. Protein product: CASSLDQLAGSTDTQYF.